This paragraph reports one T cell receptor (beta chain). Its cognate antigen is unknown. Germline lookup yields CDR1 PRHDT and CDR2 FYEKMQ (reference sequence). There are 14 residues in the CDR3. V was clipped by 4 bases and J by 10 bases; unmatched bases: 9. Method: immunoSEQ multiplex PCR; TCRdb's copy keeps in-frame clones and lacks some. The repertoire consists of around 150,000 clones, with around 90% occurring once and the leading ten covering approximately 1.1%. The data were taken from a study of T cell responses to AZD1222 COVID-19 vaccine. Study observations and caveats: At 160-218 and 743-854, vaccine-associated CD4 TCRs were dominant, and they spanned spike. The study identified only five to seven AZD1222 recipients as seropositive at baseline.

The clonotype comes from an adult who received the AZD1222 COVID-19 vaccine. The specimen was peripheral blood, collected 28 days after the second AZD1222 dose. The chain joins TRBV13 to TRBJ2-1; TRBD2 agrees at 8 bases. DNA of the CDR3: TGTGCCAGCAGCTCCCGACTAGCGTTAGGCGAGCAGTTCTTC. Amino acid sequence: CASSSRLALGEQFF.